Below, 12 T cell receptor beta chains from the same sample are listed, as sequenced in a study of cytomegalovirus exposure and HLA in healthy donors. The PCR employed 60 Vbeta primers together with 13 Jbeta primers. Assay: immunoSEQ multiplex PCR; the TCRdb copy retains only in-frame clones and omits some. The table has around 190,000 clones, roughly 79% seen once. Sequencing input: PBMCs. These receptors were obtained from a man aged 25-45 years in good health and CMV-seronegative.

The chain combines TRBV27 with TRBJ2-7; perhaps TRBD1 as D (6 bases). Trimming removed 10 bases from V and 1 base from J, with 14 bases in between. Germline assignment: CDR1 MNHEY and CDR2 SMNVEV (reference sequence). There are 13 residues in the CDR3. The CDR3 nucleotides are TGTGCCACCCAGGGGCAGCAGTCCTACGAGCAGTACTTC. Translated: CATQGQQSYEQYF.

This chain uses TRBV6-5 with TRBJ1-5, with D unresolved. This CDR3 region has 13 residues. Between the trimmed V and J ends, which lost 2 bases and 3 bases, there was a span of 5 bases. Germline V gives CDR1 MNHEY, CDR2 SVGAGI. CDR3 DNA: TGTGCCAGCAGTTACCGGTCCAATCAGCCCCAGCATTTT. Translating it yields CASSYRSNQPQHF.

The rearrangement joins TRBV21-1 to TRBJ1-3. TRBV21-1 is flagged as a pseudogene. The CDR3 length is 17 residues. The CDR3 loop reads CASNTRVREDSGNTIYF. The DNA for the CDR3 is TGTGCCAGCAACACGAGAGTCAGGGAGGACTCTGGAAACACCATATATTTT.

This chain's CDR3 is CAISETGMHNYGYTF. CDR3 sequence (DNA): TGTGCCATCAGTGAGACAGGGATGCACAACTATGGCTACACCTTC. The gene calls are TRBV10-3 and TRBJ1-2, with D perhaps matching TRBD1 (6 bases). Between the trimmed V and J ends, which lost 2 bases and 2 bases, there was a span of 12 bases. Per the germline V gene, CDR1 is ENHRY and CDR2 is SYGVKD. The CDR3 contains 15 residues.

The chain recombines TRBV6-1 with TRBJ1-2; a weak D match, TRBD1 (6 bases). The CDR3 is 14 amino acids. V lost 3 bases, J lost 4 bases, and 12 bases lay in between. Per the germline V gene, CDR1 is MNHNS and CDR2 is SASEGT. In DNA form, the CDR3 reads TGTGCCAGCAGTGAGACGGGGGGCGCCTATGGCTACACCTTC. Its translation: CASSETGGAYGYTF.

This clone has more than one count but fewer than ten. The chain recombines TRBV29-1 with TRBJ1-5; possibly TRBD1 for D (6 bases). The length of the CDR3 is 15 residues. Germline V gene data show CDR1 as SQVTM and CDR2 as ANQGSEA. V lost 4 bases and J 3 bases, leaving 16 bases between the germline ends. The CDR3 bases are TGCAGCGTTGTCTTTCCAGGGGCCTCCAATCAGCCCCAGCATTTT. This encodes CSVVFPGASNQPQHF.

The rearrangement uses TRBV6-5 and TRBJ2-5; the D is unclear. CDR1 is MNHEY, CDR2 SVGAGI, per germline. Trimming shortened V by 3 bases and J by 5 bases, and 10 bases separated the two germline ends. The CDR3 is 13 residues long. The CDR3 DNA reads TGTGCCAGCAGTTATCTCGAGTCTGAGACCCAGTACTTC. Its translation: CASSYLESETQYF.

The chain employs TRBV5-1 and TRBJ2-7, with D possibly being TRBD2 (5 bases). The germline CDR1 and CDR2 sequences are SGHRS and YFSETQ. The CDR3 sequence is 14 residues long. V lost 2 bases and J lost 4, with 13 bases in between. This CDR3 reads CASSFSSTGYEQYF. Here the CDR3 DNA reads TGCGCCAGCAGCTTTTCTAGCACGGGTTACGAGCAGTACTTC.

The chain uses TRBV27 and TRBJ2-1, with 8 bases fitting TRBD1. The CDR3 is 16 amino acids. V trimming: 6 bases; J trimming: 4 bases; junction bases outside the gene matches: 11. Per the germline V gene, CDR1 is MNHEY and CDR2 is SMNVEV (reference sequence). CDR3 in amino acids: CASSPDRELLYNEQFF. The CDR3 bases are TGTGCCAGCAGCCCGGACAGGGAACTCCTATACAATGAGCAGTTCTTC.

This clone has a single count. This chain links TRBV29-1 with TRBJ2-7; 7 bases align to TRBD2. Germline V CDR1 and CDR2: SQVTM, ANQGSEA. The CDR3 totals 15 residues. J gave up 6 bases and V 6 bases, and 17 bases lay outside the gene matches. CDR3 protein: CSVGLLVGGPSEQYF. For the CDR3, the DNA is TGCAGCGTGGGGCTTTTGGTGGGAGGGCCGTCCGAGCAGTACTTC.

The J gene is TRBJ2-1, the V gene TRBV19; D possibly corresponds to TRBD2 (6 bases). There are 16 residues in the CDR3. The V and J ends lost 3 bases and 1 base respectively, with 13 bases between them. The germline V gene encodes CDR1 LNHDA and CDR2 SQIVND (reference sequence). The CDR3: CASSILSGGSYNEQFF. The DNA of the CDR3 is TGTGCCAGTAGTATCCTTAGCGGAGGGTCCTACAATGAGCAGTTCTTC.

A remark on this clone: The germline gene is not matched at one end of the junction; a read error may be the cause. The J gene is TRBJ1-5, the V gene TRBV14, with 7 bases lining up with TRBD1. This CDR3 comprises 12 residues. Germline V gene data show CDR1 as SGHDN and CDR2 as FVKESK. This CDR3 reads CAKRQGKSAPAF. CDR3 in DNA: TGTGCCAAGAGACAGGGAAAATCAGCCCCAGCATTT.